The 2 T cell receptor beta chains listed next were all sequenced from one sample in a study of T cell repertoires in cytomegalovirus infection. TCRdb called the reads again in MiXCR, with one record for every CDR3 protein. The profile shows over 300,000 distinct CDR3 sequences, approximately 9.5% of them singletons. The sample was PBMCs. Every receptor here comes from a human donor in good health (CMV status not recorded). Some clones in this sample may be carry-over from other donors' samples.

The gene calls are TRBV20-1 and TRBJ1-5; D gene ambiguous. From germline, CDR1 is DFQATT and CDR2 SNEGSKA (reference sequence). The CDR3 covers 12 residues. V dropped 0 bases and J dropped 9 bases, with 9 bases sitting between them. CDR3 residues: CSARDGVRPQHF. CDR3 coding DNA: TGCAGTGCTAGAGACGGGGTTAGGCCCCAGCATTTT.

This clonotype was detected only a few times. The J gene is TRBJ2-1, the V gene TRBV28, with D unclear. The CDR3 contains 16 residues. Germline V gene lookup returns CDR1 MDHEN and CDR2 SYDVKM. Trimming pared 2 bases from V and 4 bases from J, leaving 15 bases between. CDR3 coding DNA: TGTGCCAGCAGTTTAAATAGGATATCGTTTTACAATGAGCAGTTCTTC. It yields the protein CASSLNRISFYNEQFF.